These T cell receptor beta chains were read from a single sample in a study of T-cell memory formation after mild COVID-19. MiXCR, applied by TCRdb to the 5' RACE reads, yields one record per CDR3 protein. The sample lists 80,000 to 130,000 distinct CDR3 sequences, approximately 10% occurring once. The source material was PBMCs or a T cell subset sorted from them (not recorded which). The receptor source for this set is a man aged 18 to 29 who had mild COVID-19 (a few samples of this study predate the infection). Cell type and time point are not known. The CDR3 runs from the conserved cysteine through the conserved F or W. D genes are given only for firm matches. Clone sizes are given selectively: once, few, many, or a class where the clone is expanded.

TRBV7-9	TRBJ1-2	NA	NA	TGTGCCAGCAGCTCCTTGGGGGGGTCCGCTAACTATGGCTACACCTTC	CASSSLGGSANYGYTF
TRBV20-1	TRBJ1-2	NA	NA	TGCAGTGCTAGACCGTACAGGGCCTATGGCTACACCTTC	CSARPYRAYGYTF
TRBV27	TRBJ2-3	NA	few	TGTGCCAGCAGTTTGGCGGATTTACCGACAGATACGCAGTATTTT	CASSLADLPTDTQYF
TRBV15	TRBJ2-5	NA	few	TGTGCCACCGCGACAGTCGGGGGGACAGTGGGAGAGACCCAGTACTTC	CATATVGGTVGETQYF
TRBV6-2/TRBV6-3	TRBJ2-3	NA	NA	TGTGCCAGCAGTTTGCAGAAACAGGTGCTCACAGATACGCAGTATTTT	CASSLQKQVLTDTQYF
TRBV7-8	TRBJ2-1	NA	many	TGTGCCAGCAGAGAAACAGGGAGCTCCTACAATGAGCAGTTCTTC	CASRETGSSYNEQFF
TRBV6-5	TRBJ2-3	TRBD2	few	TGTGCCAGCAGTTCCCGACTAGCGGGGTCCACAGATACGCAGTATTTT	CASSSRLAGSTDTQYF
TRBV7-9	TRBJ2-3	NA	few	TGTGCCTCCGACCCGGGGGTGCTCACAGATACGCAGTATTTT	CASDPGVLTDTQYF
TRBV7-2	TRBJ1-2	NA	few	TGTGCCAGCAGCTTGACGGACGACTATGGCTACACCTTC	CASSLTDDYGYTF
TRBV28	TRBJ2-2	NA	few	TGTGCCAGCAGTTTAGAGGGACGGGCCGGGGAGCTGTTTTTT	CASSLEGRAGELFF
TRBV29-1	TRBJ1-2	NA	NA	TGCAGCGTTGAAGACTATAATAGTAAGGAGACAGTGGGTTCTGGCTACACCTTC	CSVEDYNSKETVGSGYTF